This record concerns one T cell receptor (beta chain) sequence. These data come from a study of blood T cell repertoires in COVID-19. Trimming removed 2 bases from V and 8 bases from J; junction bases left unmatched: 6. CDR1 is SGHDN, CDR2 FVKESK, per germline. The CDR3 has 15 residues. Sequencing was performed with immunoSEQ multiplex PCR; in TCRdb, only in-frame clones are kept and a portion is missing. The data show some 280,000 clones, about 89% seen once. Sequenced sample: peripheral blood. The receptor's source is a woman aged 55-69 years with acute or convalescent COVID-19. This sequence joins TRBV14 and TRBJ1-6; TRBD1 aligns across 7 bases. In DNA, the CDR3 is TGTGCCAGCAGCCAAAGACAGGGCCAGGATTCACCCCTCCACTTT. Protein sequence: CASSQRQGQDSPLHF.